The rows below give T cell receptor beta chains drawn from one sample of a study of T cells in Graves' hyperthyroidism and ophthalmopathy. Each CDR3 protein is one row after TCRdb ran MiXCR on the multiplex PCR reads. The data contain hundreds of thousands of distinct CDR3 sequences, around a fifth of them singletons. The sequencing input was blood. The origin of the receptors is a woman aged 70-85 years with Graves' ophthalmopathy. CDR3s include the opening cysteine and the closing phenylalanine or tryptophan. Each record gives: J gene, V gene, clone size, D gene, CDR3 DNA, CDR3 protein. The D gene is left open where the match is weak. Expanded clones get a size class; other rows say once, few or many, or leave the size out.

j_gene: TRBJ1-5; v_gene: TRBV5-6; abundance: .; d_gene: TRBD1; CDR3nt: TGTGCCAGCAGTCGCCAGGACAGGGTCGATCAGCCCCAGCATTTT; CDR3aa: CASSRQDRVDQPQHF
j_gene: TRBJ2-5; v_gene: TRBV11-2; abundance: many; d_gene: .; CDR3nt: TGTGCCAGCAGCCCCAGGGCGGAAGAGACCCAGTACTTC; CDR3aa: CASSPRAEETQYF
j_gene: TRBJ2-1; v_gene: TRBV11-2; abundance: few; d_gene: .; CDR3nt: TGTGCCAGCAGCTCCCGCCGGCGGTCGAGCTCCTACAATGAGCAGTTCTTC; CDR3aa: CASSSRRRSSSYNEQFF
j_gene: TRBJ2-7; v_gene: TRBV12-3/TRBV12-4; abundance: few; d_gene: .; CDR3nt: TGTGCCAGCAGCCGAGGGGGTGGTTCCTACGAGCAGTACTTC; CDR3aa: CASSRGGGSYEQYF
j_gene: TRBJ1-5; v_gene: TRBV12-3/TRBV12-4; abundance: many; d_gene: TRBD1; CDR3nt: TGTGCCAGCAGCGGTGACAGGGGGAACCAGCCCCAGCATTTT; CDR3aa: CASSGDRGNQPQHF
j_gene: TRBJ2-1; v_gene: TRBV28; abundance: .; d_gene: .; CDR3nt: TGTGCCGTTGACCGTGAGCTATACAATGAGCAGTTCTTC; CDR3aa: CAVDRELYNEQFF
j_gene: TRBJ1-6; v_gene: TRBV15; abundance: once; d_gene: .; CDR3nt: TGTGCCACCAGCAGGAACGGGGCGATGGGATCACCCCTCCACTTT; CDR3aa: CATSRNGAMGSPLHF
j_gene: TRBJ1-4; v_gene: TRBV28; abundance: many; d_gene: .; CDR3nt: TGTGCCAGCAGTTCGGCCATGAATGAAAAACTGTTTTTT; CDR3aa: CASSSAMNEKLFF
j_gene: TRBJ2-3; v_gene: TRBV29-1; abundance: few; d_gene: .; CDR3nt: TGCAGCGTTGGACCGCGGGATACGCAGTATTTT; CDR3aa: CSVGPRDTQYF
j_gene: TRBJ2-5; v_gene: TRBV3-1; abundance: .; d_gene: .; CDR3nt: TGTGCCAGCAGCCAAGGCGCCGGAAACCAAGAGACCCAGTACTTC; CDR3aa: CASSQGAGNQETQYF
j_gene: TRBJ1-2; v_gene: TRBV29-1; abundance: few; d_gene: TRBD1; CDR3nt: TGCAGCGTTGACGCGCAGGGGGTTAACTATGGCTACACCTTC; CDR3aa: CSVDAQGVNYGYTF
j_gene: TRBJ2-7; v_gene: TRBV20-1; abundance: few; d_gene: TRBD2; CDR3nt: TGCAGTGCCTCTGACGCGGCTAGCGGGAGAGACGAGCAGTACTTC; CDR3aa: CSASDAASGRDEQYF
j_gene: TRBJ2-1; v_gene: TRBV5-1; abundance: .; d_gene: .; CDR3nt: TGCGCCAGCAGCCTTTACCCTGGGTCCTACAATGAGCAGTTCTTC; CDR3aa: CASSLYPGSYNEQFF
j_gene: TRBJ2-2; v_gene: TRBV19; abundance: .; d_gene: TRBD2; CDR3nt: TGTGCCAGTAGTATGGCTAGCGGGTTTCGAGCCGGGGAGCTGTTTTTT; CDR3aa: CASSMASGFRAGELFF
j_gene: TRBJ1-5; v_gene: TRBV20-1; abundance: .; d_gene: .; CDR3nt: TGCAGTGCTAGAGATCGGAAGGGAAGTTCCCCCAATCAGCCCCAGCATTTT; CDR3aa: CSARDRKGSSPNQPQHF
j_gene: TRBJ1-5; v_gene: TRBV29-1; abundance: .; d_gene: TRBD1; CDR3nt: TGCAGCGTTGGTCCAGGGGGCGAGGAGCCCCAGCATTTT; CDR3aa: CSVGPGGEEPQHF
j_gene: TRBJ1-1; v_gene: TRBV11-3; abundance: .; d_gene: .; CDR3nt: TGTGCCAGCAGCTTAAAGGGGTGGGTACGGGAGAACACTGAAGCTTTCTTT; CDR3aa: CASSLKGWVRENTEAFF
j_gene: TRBJ2-1; v_gene: TRBV3-1; abundance: many; d_gene: .; CDR3nt: TGTGCCAGCAGCCCTCGAATGACAGGAGGAAATGAGCAGTTCTTC; CDR3aa: CASSPRMTGGNEQFF
j_gene: TRBJ1-2; v_gene: TRBV6-5; abundance: .; d_gene: .; CDR3nt: TGTGCCAGCAGTTACCCCCAGGGTCATGGCTACACCTTC; CDR3aa: CASSYPQGHGYTF
j_gene: TRBJ1-1; v_gene: TRBV7-2; abundance: .; d_gene: TRBD1; CDR3nt: TGTGCCAGCAGCTTAGTTGGGGGACAGGGGGCGAGGGGCACTGAAGCTTTCTTT; CDR3aa: CASSLVGGQGARGTEAFF
j_gene: TRBJ2-1; v_gene: TRBV30; abundance: few; d_gene: .; CDR3nt: TGTGCCTGGAGTCGTAGCGTCTACAATGAGCAGTTCTTC; CDR3aa: CAWSRSVYNEQFF
j_gene: TRBJ2-7; v_gene: TRBV5-1; abundance: many; d_gene: .; CDR3nt: TGCGCCAGCAGCTTGGACGCCTACGAGCAGTACTTC; CDR3aa: CASSLDAYEQYF
j_gene: TRBJ1-1; v_gene: TRBV12-3/TRBV12-4; abundance: .; d_gene: .; CDR3nt: TGTGCCAGCAGGGGACGGTGGGGGGTCGCTGAAGCTTTCTTT; CDR3aa: CASRGRWGVAEAFF
j_gene: TRBJ2-2; v_gene: TRBV6-5; abundance: .; d_gene: .; CDR3nt: TGTGCCAGCAGTTCTATCGCAGGGGTGAACACCGGGGAGCTGTTTTTT; CDR3aa: CASSSIAGVNTGELFF
j_gene: TRBJ2-1; v_gene: TRBV20-1; abundance: .; d_gene: TRBD2; CDR3nt: TGCAGTGCCCCGCCTACTAGCGGGGCCTACAATGAGCAGTTCTTC; CDR3aa: CSAPPTSGAYNEQFF
j_gene: TRBJ2-7; v_gene: TRBV2; abundance: many; d_gene: .; CDR3nt: TGTGCCAGCAGTGACGGGGCCCAACCCTACGAGCAGTACTTC; CDR3aa: CASSDGAQPYEQYF
j_gene: TRBJ1-2; v_gene: TRBV24-1; abundance: few; d_gene: TRBD1; CDR3nt: TGTGCCACCAGTGATGGGACAGGGCCCTACACCTTC; CDR3aa: CATSDGTGPYTF
j_gene: TRBJ2-1; v_gene: TRBV18; abundance: .; d_gene: TRBD2; CDR3nt: TGTGCCAGCTCACTCCGGCCTAGCGGGAGTCCAAAGGAGCAGTTCTTC; CDR3aa: CASSLRPSGSPKEQFF
j_gene: TRBJ1-4; v_gene: TRBV2; abundance: .; d_gene: .; CDR3nt: TGTGCCAGCAGTGATGGTGGGACAACTAATGAAAAACTGTTTTTT; CDR3aa: CASSDGGTTNEKLFF
j_gene: TRBJ2-3; v_gene: TRBV15; abundance: few; d_gene: TRBD2; CDR3nt: TGTGCCACCAGCAGAGATCCCGAGCGGGATAGGACAGATACGCAGTATTTT; CDR3aa: CATSRDPERDRTDTQYF
j_gene: TRBJ1-1; v_gene: TRBV9; abundance: .; d_gene: .; CDR3nt: TGTGCCAGCAGCGTAGGGACACGGACTGAAGCTTTCTTT; CDR3aa: CASSVGTRTEAFF
j_gene: TRBJ2-3; v_gene: TRBV2; abundance: few; d_gene: .; CDR3nt: TGTGCCAGCAGTGCACAAGGGGGGACAGATACGCAGTATTTT; CDR3aa: CASSAQGGTDTQYF
j_gene: TRBJ2-7; v_gene: TRBV5-6; abundance: few; d_gene: .; CDR3nt: TGTGCCAGCAGCTTGGCACTACCCTACGAGCAGTACTTC; CDR3aa: CASSLALPYEQYF
j_gene: TRBJ2-3; v_gene: TRBV11-3; abundance: few; d_gene: TRBD2; CDR3nt: TGTGCCAGCAGCTTAGGACAGCGGGAGTGGGGAGATACGCAGTATTTT; CDR3aa: CASSLGQREWGDTQYF
j_gene: TRBJ1-1; v_gene: TRBV9; abundance: .; d_gene: .; CDR3nt: TGTGCCAGCAGCGTAGCTGGGGGGCGCATTGGAGCGAACACTGAAGCTTTCTTT; CDR3aa: CASSVAGGRIGANTEAFF
j_gene: TRBJ2-1; v_gene: TRBV6-2/TRBV6-3; abundance: .; d_gene: TRBD2; CDR3nt: TGTGCCAGCAGAGGCTGGACTAGCGGGGCCAACGAGCAGTTCTTC; CDR3aa: CASRGWTSGANEQFF
j_gene: TRBJ1-1; v_gene: TRBV6-1; abundance: many; d_gene: TRBD1; CDR3nt: TGTGCCAGCAGCTTCTCGGGACAGGGGGCAACTGAAGCTTTCTTT; CDR3aa: CASSFSGQGATEAFF
j_gene: TRBJ2-1; v_gene: TRBV3-1; abundance: .; d_gene: TRBD2; CDR3nt: TGTGCCAGCAGCCGATCTAGCGGCCTTCCCTACAATGAGCAGTTCTTC; CDR3aa: CASSRSSGLPYNEQFF
j_gene: TRBJ1-1; v_gene: TRBV10-3; abundance: few; d_gene: .; CDR3nt: TGTGCCATCAGTGAGGTCCCGACAGGACGGGTGGAGGCTTTCTTT; CDR3aa: CAISEVPTGRVEAFF
j_gene: TRBJ1-1; v_gene: TRBV24-1; abundance: many; d_gene: TRBD1; CDR3nt: TGTGCCACCAGTGATTTCGAGACAGGGGTCACTGAAGCTTTCTTT; CDR3aa: CATSDFETGVTEAFF
j_gene: TRBJ1-2; v_gene: TRBV7-3; abundance: .; d_gene: TRBD1; CDR3nt: TGTGCCAGCAGCTTAGGCGGGACAGGGTCGGGTGGCTACACCTTC; CDR3aa: CASSLGGTGSGGYTF
j_gene: TRBJ2-3; v_gene: TRBV5-6; abundance: .; d_gene: TRBD2; CDR3nt: TGTGCCAGCAGCTTGTGGACTAGCGGATACGGCACAGATACGCAGTATTTT; CDR3aa: CASSLWTSGYGTDTQYF
j_gene: TRBJ1-2; v_gene: TRBV20-1; abundance: .; d_gene: .; CDR3nt: TGCAGTCCCCTCAGGATTCAGGACTATGGCTACACCTTC; CDR3aa: CSPLRIQDYGYTF
j_gene: TRBJ1-1; v_gene: TRBV11-2; abundance: many; d_gene: TRBD1; CDR3nt: TGTGCCAGCAGCTTAGGACAGGGGAGCACTGAAGCTTTCTTT; CDR3aa: CASSLGQGSTEAFF
j_gene: TRBJ1-1; v_gene: TRBV7-8; abundance: few; d_gene: .; CDR3nt: TGTGCCAGCAGCTTAGGGTTTACGAACACTGAAGCTTTCTTT; CDR3aa: CASSLGFTNTEAFF
j_gene: TRBJ2-7; v_gene: TRBV16; abundance: .; d_gene: .; CDR3nt: TGTGCCAGCAGCCGGCCCGGAGTCGGACTGGGGGAGCAGTACTTC; CDR3aa: CASSRPGVGLGEQYF
j_gene: TRBJ2-2; v_gene: TRBV19; abundance: .; d_gene: .; CDR3nt: TGTGCCAGTTATGGGCAGGGCACGAACACCGGGGAGCTGTTTTTT; CDR3aa: CASYGQGTNTGELFF
j_gene: TRBJ1-5; v_gene: TRBV2; abundance: many; d_gene: .; CDR3nt: TGTGCCAGCAGTGACCCAGGGACCAGCCAGCCCCAGCATTTT; CDR3aa: CASSDPGTSQPQHF
j_gene: TRBJ1-5; v_gene: TRBV7-8; abundance: few; d_gene: .; CDR3nt: TGTGCCAGCAGCCGAAGATGGGGCGCAGGCCAGCCCCAGCATTTT; CDR3aa: CASSRRWGAGQPQHF
j_gene: TRBJ2-1; v_gene: TRBV24-1; abundance: few; d_gene: .; CDR3nt: TGTGCCACCAGAGGACGGCCCTCCTACAATGAGCAGTTCTTC; CDR3aa: CATRGRPSYNEQFF
j_gene: TRBJ1-6; v_gene: TRBV27; abundance: .; d_gene: .; CDR3nt: TGTGCCAGCAGTTTTGGCTTGAGGTCACCCCTCCACTTT; CDR3aa: CASSFGLRSPLHF
j_gene: TRBJ1-1; v_gene: TRBV18; abundance: many; d_gene: TRBD1; CDR3nt: TGTGCCAGCTCACGCGACAGGGGCACTGAAGCTTTCTTT; CDR3aa: CASSRDRGTEAFF
j_gene: TRBJ2-7; v_gene: TRBV5-1; abundance: few; d_gene: TRBD1; CDR3nt: TGCGCCAGCAGCTTGGGTGGGTTATGGGACAGATCCTACGAGCAGTACTTC; CDR3aa: CASSLGGLWDRSYEQYF
j_gene: TRBJ2-4; v_gene: TRBV5-1; abundance: .; d_gene: .; CDR3nt: TGCGCCAGCAGCGATATCAGTCTAGCCAAAAACATTCAGTACTTC; CDR3aa: CASSDISLAKNIQYF
j_gene: TRBJ2-2; v_gene: TRBV5-1; abundance: .; d_gene: .; CDR3nt: TGCGCCAGCAGCTTATCCTCCGGGTCGGTGACCGGGGAGCTGTTTTTT; CDR3aa: CASSLSSGSVTGELFF